This T cell receptor beta chain was captured by sequencing in a study of T cells in women clearing cervical HPV infection. The CDR3 spans 15 residues. Germline trimming cut 3 bases from V and 5 bases from J; bases unmatched to any gene: 10. Germline CDR1 MGHRA, CDR2 YSYEKL. Produced via immunoSEQ multiplex PCR; TCRdb's table is partial and in-frame only. The repertoire table contains fewer than 35,000 clones. A remark on this clone: The CDR3 is cut off 3 residues early in the read; its end comes from the germline J gene.

This clonotype was obtained from a woman between 18 and 70 years old with a cervical HPV16 infection that either progressed to CIN3+ or cleared (not recorded which). The chain links TRBV4-1 to TRBJ2-7; the match to TRBD1 covers 7 bases. Sequencing was carried out using blood buffy coat. CDR3 amino acids: CASSHADRPSDEQYF. CDR3 DNA, as far as it was read: TGCGCCAGCAGCCACGCGGACAGGCCGTCAGACGAG.